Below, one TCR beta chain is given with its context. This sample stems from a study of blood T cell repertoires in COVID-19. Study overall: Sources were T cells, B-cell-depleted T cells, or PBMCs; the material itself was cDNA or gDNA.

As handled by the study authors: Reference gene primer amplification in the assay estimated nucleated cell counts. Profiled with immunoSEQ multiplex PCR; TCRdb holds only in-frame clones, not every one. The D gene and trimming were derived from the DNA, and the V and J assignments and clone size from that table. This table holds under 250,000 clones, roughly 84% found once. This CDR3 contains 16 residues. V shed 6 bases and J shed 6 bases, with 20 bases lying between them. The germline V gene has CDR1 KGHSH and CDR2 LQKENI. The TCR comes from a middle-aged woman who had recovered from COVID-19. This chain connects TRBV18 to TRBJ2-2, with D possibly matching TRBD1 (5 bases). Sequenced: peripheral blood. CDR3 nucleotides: TGTGCCAGCTCCTTCTGGGGCAGGGAAGCATCCGGGGAGCTGTTTTTT. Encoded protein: CASSFWGREASGELFF.